This record looks at one TCR beta chain sequence and its context. Its antigen is currently unknown. This record comes from a study of somatic mutations in cytotoxic T cells in rheumatoid arthritis. The CDR3 is 17 amino acids. The germline V gene has CDR1 SGDLS and CDR2 YYNGEE. Trimming stripped 0 bases from V and 3 bases from J, with 15 bases between. The repertoire was sequenced with immunoSEQ multiplex PCR; TCRdb's copy has only in-frame clones and lacks some. The sample consists of approximately 14,000 clones, over 80% of them appearing once. Study results and caveats: The slightly lower representation of TRBV07 among rheumatoid arthritis patients did not undergo correction for multiple comparisons. A largest CD8+ clone above 20% of CD8+ cells occurred in about an eighth of the 65 patients.

The clonotype originates from an adult with rheumatoid arthritis. The chain links TRBV9 to TRBJ2-2; maybe TRBD2 (6 bases). Specimen: CD8+ T cells sorted from blood. CDR3 protein: CASSVESGTYHTGELFF. The CDR3 DNA reads TGTGCCAGCAGCGTAGAGTCCGGGACTTACCACACCGGGGAGCTGTTTTTT.